This TCR beta chain was captured in a study of blood T cell repertoires in COVID-19. Comments on this clone: Other DNA variants within this sample encode the same CDR3.

The data were produced by immunoSEQ multiplex PCR, yet TCRdb's version contains in-frame clones alone and is incomplete. The data contain almost 250,000 clones, roughly 86% of them singletons. The CDR3 is 14 amino acids. CDR1 and CDR2 from the germline V gene are SGHAT and FQNNGV. Trimming shortened V by 3 bases and J by 2 bases, and 10 bases separated the two germline ends. The sequence derives from a woman aged 55-75 years who had recovered from COVID-19. The sample taken for sequencing was peripheral blood. The rearrangement links TRBV11-2 to TRBJ2-5; possible D gene TRBD2, 5 bases. The CDR3 loop is CASSLRAGQETQYF. The DNA of the CDR3 is TGTGCCAGCAGCTTGAGGGCGGGTCAAGAGACCCAGTACTTC.